Shown below are 26 T cell receptor beta chains from a single sample sequenced in a study of response to subunit inactivated influenza vaccine. TCRdb fed the RT-PCR reads into MiXCR, producing one record per CDR3 protein. The table has fewer than 700,000 distinct CDR3 sequences, 10% to 15% seen once. The sample here was PBMCs from blood, taken about 40 days after vaccination. These receptors came from a man over 45 who received an inactivated influenza vaccine.

This clonotype was picked up many times. The chain carries TRBV6-5 and TRBJ2-2, with 8 bases lining up with TRBD1. The CDR3 is made up of 15 amino acids. Looked up from germline, CDR1 is MNHEY and CDR2 is SVGAGI. Germline trimming cut 4 bases from V and 4 bases from J; bases unmatched to any gene: 5. CDR3 loop: CASSFRTGLTGELFF. CDR3 DNA sequence: TGTGCCAGCAGTTTTCGGACAGGGCTCACCGGGGAGCTGTTTTTT.

This clonotype was counted a few times. The chain couples TRBV4-1 to TRBJ1-4, with D unresolved. The length of the CDR3 is 13 residues. Germline assignment: CDR1 MGHRA and CDR2 YSYEKL. Trimming left V 3 bases short and J 12 bases short, with 14 bases between. The CDR3: CASSQPFSVELFF. CDR3 in DNA: TGCGCCAGCAGCCAGCCATTTTCGGTGGAACTGTTTTTT.

This clonotype was picked up a small number of times. The chain uses TRBV5-1 and TRBJ1-6; 10 bases fit TRBD1. The CDR3 is 18 amino acids. Germline lookup yields CDR1 SGHRS and CDR2 YFSETQ. J gave up 9 bases and V 0 bases, and 12 bases lay outside the gene matches. As DNA, the CDR3 is TGCGCCAGCAGCTTGGGGGCCGGACAGGGGGGTTATGGTTCACCCCTCCACTTT. It yields the protein CASSLGAGQGGYGSPLHF. The whole variable domain, remainder taken from reference TRBV5-1 and TRBJ1-6, is KAGVTQTPRYLIKTRGQQVTLSCSPISGHRSVSWYQQTPGQGLQFLFEYFSETQRNKGNFPGRFSGRQFSNSRSEMNVSTLELGDSALYLCASSLGAGQGGYGSPLHFGNGTRLTVT.

The V call is TRBV4-1, the J call TRBJ2-1; 15 bases are a match to TRBD2. Trimming at V came to 1 base and at J to 5 bases, leaving 3 bases not matched to a gene. Germline CDR1 reads MGHRA; CDR2 reads YSYEKL. This CDR3 region has 17 residues. The CDR3 region is CASSQGGLAGGHNEQFF. In DNA, the CDR3 is TGCGCCAGCAGCCAAGGGGGACTAGCGGGGGGACACAATGAGCAGTTCTTC.

This clonotype was seen only a few times. The chain uses TRBV7-2 and TRBJ2-3; D remains ambiguous. Trimming removed 0 bases at V and 1 base at J, with 8 bases between. The germline gives CDR1 SGHTA, CDR2 FQGNSA. CDR3 length: 15 amino acids. CDR3 bases: TGTGCCAGCAGCTTAGCAGTCGTAGGCACAGATACGCAGTATTTT. The encoded protein is CASSLAVVGTDTQYF.

This chain connects TRBV24-1 to TRBJ2-1; 8 bases agree with TRBD2. CDR1 KGHDR and CDR2 SFDVKD come from the germline V gene. This CDR3 comprises 17 residues. The ends lost 2 bases at V and 9 bases at J; junction bases unmatched: 14. The CDR3 DNA reads TGTGCCACCAGTGATTCCCATAGCGGGAAGGCGATGGGTGAGCAGTTCTTC. This codes for CATSDSHSGKAMGEQFF.

CDR3: CASSSTGAKGNTIYF. The CDR3 region has the DNA TGCGCCAGCAGCTCGACAGGGGCAAAAGGAAACACCATATATTTT. The rearrangement links TRBV5-1 to TRBJ1-3; 8 nucleotides match TRBD1. The CDR3 runs 15 residues. The germline gives CDR1 SGHRS, CDR2 YFSETQ. Trimming at V came to 3 bases and at J to 4 bases, leaving 6 bases not matched to a gene.

This clonotype was observed many times. The rearrangement links TRBV7-2 to TRBJ1-5, with D maybe TRBD1 (6 bases). Germline lookup yields CDR1 SGHTA and CDR2 FQGNSA. The ends were cut back, 4 bases at V and 3 bases at J, with 13 bases in the middle. The CDR3 sequence is 15 residues long. CDR3 residues: CASSSDRALNQPQHF. DNA for the CDR3: TGTGCCAGCAGCTCGGACAGAGCCCTCAATCAGCCCCAGCATTTT.

This sequence joins TRBV6-2 or TRBV6-3 and TRBJ2-5, with D perhaps TRBD2 (6 bases). Germline CDR1 reads MNHEY; CDR2 reads SVGEGT. The CDR3 runs to 11 residues. V was cut by 8 bases and J by 9 bases, with 13 bases left in between. The chain's CDR3 is CASGDSGAQYF. The CDR3 bases are TGTGCCAGCGGAGATTCGGGGGCCCAGTACTTC.

This clonotype has at least ten counts. V usage is TRBV5-1 and J usage is TRBJ2-3; 12 bases are shared with TRBD2. CDR1 and CDR2 from the germline V gene are SGHRS and YFSETQ. J was trimmed by 0 bases and V by 3 bases; bases with no gene match: 14. The CDR3 is made up of 20 amino acids. CDR3 nucleotide sequence: TGCGCCAGCAGCTCACCACTTAAACGACTAGCGGGGGCCAGCACAGATACGCAGTATTTT. Protein sequence: CASSSPLKRLAGASTDTQYF.

The chain combines TRBV29-1 with TRBJ2-6; D call uncertain. Trimming left V 4 bases short and J 1 base short, with 8 bases between. CDR1 is SQVTM, CDR2 ANQGSEA, per germline. The CDR3 totals 14 residues. CDR3 in amino acids: CSVATLSGANVLTF. The DNA for the CDR3 is TGCAGCGTTGCAACTCTTTCTGGGGCCAACGTCCTGACTTTC.

The chain is built from TRBV20-1 and TRBJ2-7; the D is unclear. Germline V lookup: CDR1 DFQATT, CDR2 SNEGSKA (reference sequence). Trimming left V 3 bases short and J 5 bases short, with 8 bases between. The CDR3 runs to 11 residues. CDR3 loop: CSASHPNEQYF. Here the CDR3 DNA reads TGCAGTGCTAGTCATCCTAACGAGCAGTACTTC.

The chain is built from TRBV7-2 and TRBJ1-2, with D perhaps TRBD1 (5 bases). Trimming shortened V by 0 bases and J by 0 bases, and 14 bases separated the two germline ends. The CDR3 consists of 17 residues. CDR1 is SGHTA and CDR2 is FQGNSA in the germline V gene. This CDR3 is CASSLAEGRIANYGYTF. As DNA, the CDR3 is TGTGCCAGCAGCTTAGCGGAGGGACGGATAGCTAACTATGGCTACACCTTC.

This clonotype showed up many times. One end of the junction is discordant with germline, which a read error may explain. This chain links TRBV20-1 with TRBJ2-7; possible D gene TRBD2, 5 bases. This CDR3 contains 10 residues. Germline V gene sequence: CDR1 DFQATT, CDR2 SNEGSKA (reference sequence). The CDR3: CSAPAGLSLF. The CDR3 coding sequence is TGCAGTGCTCCTGCCGGACTCTCACTATTC.

The rearrangement links TRBV20-1 to TRBJ2-7, with 10 bases matching TRBD2. The germline CDR1 and CDR2 sequences are DFQATT and SNEGSKA (reference sequence). The CDR3 contains 15 residues. V lost 0 bases and J lost 6; bases outside the gene matches: 8. The CDR3 reads CSARDSTSGTFEQYF. The CDR3 DNA sequence: TGCAGTGCTAGAGATAGTACTAGCGGGACTTTCGAGCAGTACTTC.

The V and J genes are TRBV5-1 and TRBJ2-1; 9 bases match TRBD1. Germline V gene data show CDR1 as SGHRS and CDR2 as YFSETQ. The CDR3 is 15 residues long. V was pared by 0 bases and J by 6 bases, with 4 bases of the junction left unmatched. The CDR3 DNA reads as TGCGCCAGCAGCTTGGGACAGGGGGTGATCAATGAGCAGTTCTTC. As protein: CASSLGQGVINEQFF.

This clonotype showed up just a few times. V and J are TRBV4-2 and TRBJ2-2; 7 bases line up with TRBD2. The trim removed 0 bases at V and 4 bases at J, leaving 5 bases unmatched. CDR3 length: 16 amino acids. CDR1 LGHNA and CDR2 YNFKEQ come from the germline V gene. In DNA form, the CDR3 reads TGTGCCAGCAGCCAAGATGTCAGGGAGGGCACCGGGGAGCTGTTTTTT. As protein: CASSQDVREGTGELFF.

This clonotype was seen a handful of times. The V call is TRBV24-1, the J call TRBJ2-1; D gene ambiguous. The V gene's germline CDR1 is KGHDR and CDR2 SFDVKD. The CDR3 consists of 14 residues. V lost 6 bases to trimming and J lost 2 bases, with 10 bases between them. In DNA form, the CDR3 reads TGTGCCACCAGTTCGCTCGTTCCCTACAATGAGCAGTTCTTC. The encoded protein is CATSSLVPYNEQFF.

This clonotype appeared a few times. The chain is built from TRBV29-1 and TRBJ1-1, with TRBD1 matching 8 bases. The germline CDR1 and CDR2 sequences are SQVTM and ANQGSEA. Unmatched junction bases numbered 8, after V lost 7 bases and J lost 1 base. The CDR3 covers 14 residues. CDR3 amino acids: CSADYRGTNTEAFF. As DNA, the CDR3 is TGCAGCGCTGACTACAGGGGGACGAACACTGAAGCTTTCTTT.

This clonotype was observed at least ten times. The chain uses TRBV6-4 and TRBJ1-2, with D possibly being TRBD1 (6 bases). V dropped 0 bases and J dropped 7 bases, with 15 bases sitting between them. CDR1 MRHNA and CDR2 SNTAGT come from the germline V gene. There are 15 residues in the CDR3. CDR3 nucleotides: TGTGCCAGCAGTGACTCGATCGGGGGACACCTTGGCTACACCTTC. Translated, it gives CASSDSIGGHLGYTF.

This chain uses TRBV5-6 with TRBJ1-6, with 12 bases identical to TRBD1. Germline V CDR1 and CDR2: SGHDT, YYEEEE. Germline trimming cut 9 bases from V and 13 bases from J; bases unmatched to any gene: 8. The length of the CDR3 is 13 residues. CDR3 sequence reads: CATSGQGARPLHF. DNA for the CDR3: TGTGCCACCTCGGGACAGGGGGCTCGCCCCCTCCACTTT.

In this sample, this clonotype turned up many times. The J gene is TRBJ2-7, the V gene TRBV7-2, with 11 bases identical to TRBD2. The germline CDR1 and CDR2 sequences are SGHTA and FQGNSA. V trimming: 2 bases; J trimming: 2 bases; junction bases outside the gene matches: 5. This CDR3 contains 16 residues. The CDR3 DNA sequence: TGTGCCAGCAGCTTAAATCTAGCGGGAGGTCCCTACGAGCAGTACTTC. Protein sequence: CASSLNLAGGPYEQYF.

This clonotype has a handful of counts. The chain carries TRBV24-1 and TRBJ2-2, with D possibly matching TRBD1 (6 bases). The CDR3 has 16 amino acids. CDR1 is KGHDR, CDR2 SFDVKD, per germline. The V gene lost 3 bases and the J gene lost 2 bases, with 12 bases spanning the gap. CDR3 in amino acids: CATSDAHRVNTGELFF. As DNA, the CDR3 is TGTGCCACCAGTGATGCACACAGGGTCAACACCGGGGAGCTGTTTTTT.

This clonotype was counted many times. This sequence joins TRBV7-2 and TRBJ2-7; unclear D gene. CDR3 length: 13 residues. V lost 1 base and J 2 bases, leaving 6 bases between the germline ends. Germline V CDR1 and CDR2: SGHTA, FQGNSA. As DNA, the CDR3 is TGTGCCAGCAGCTTAGTGGCGGCCTACGAGCAGTACTTC. Residues: CASSLVAAYEQYF.

V and J are TRBV10-3 and TRBJ2-5; 8 bases map to TRBD2. Germline lookup yields CDR1 ENHRY and CDR2 SYGVKD. After removal of 6 bases from V and 5 bases from J, the junction contained 11 bases not matched to a gene. The CDR3 length is 15 residues. The CDR3 region is CAISSSGSLGETQYF. For the CDR3, the DNA is TGTGCCATCAGCTCGAGCGGGAGTTTAGGGGAGACCCAGTACTTC.

The genes are TRBV6-2 or TRBV6-3 and TRBJ1-2, with 8 bases identical to TRBD1. V gave up 7 bases and J gave up 2 bases; unmatched junction bases: 9. Germline V CDR1 and CDR2: MNHEY, SVGEGT. CDR3 size: 15 residues. Written as DNA, the CDR3 is TGTGCCAGCACCTTTATGGACAGGGCGAACTATGGCTACACCTTC. It codes for CASTFMDRANYGYTF.